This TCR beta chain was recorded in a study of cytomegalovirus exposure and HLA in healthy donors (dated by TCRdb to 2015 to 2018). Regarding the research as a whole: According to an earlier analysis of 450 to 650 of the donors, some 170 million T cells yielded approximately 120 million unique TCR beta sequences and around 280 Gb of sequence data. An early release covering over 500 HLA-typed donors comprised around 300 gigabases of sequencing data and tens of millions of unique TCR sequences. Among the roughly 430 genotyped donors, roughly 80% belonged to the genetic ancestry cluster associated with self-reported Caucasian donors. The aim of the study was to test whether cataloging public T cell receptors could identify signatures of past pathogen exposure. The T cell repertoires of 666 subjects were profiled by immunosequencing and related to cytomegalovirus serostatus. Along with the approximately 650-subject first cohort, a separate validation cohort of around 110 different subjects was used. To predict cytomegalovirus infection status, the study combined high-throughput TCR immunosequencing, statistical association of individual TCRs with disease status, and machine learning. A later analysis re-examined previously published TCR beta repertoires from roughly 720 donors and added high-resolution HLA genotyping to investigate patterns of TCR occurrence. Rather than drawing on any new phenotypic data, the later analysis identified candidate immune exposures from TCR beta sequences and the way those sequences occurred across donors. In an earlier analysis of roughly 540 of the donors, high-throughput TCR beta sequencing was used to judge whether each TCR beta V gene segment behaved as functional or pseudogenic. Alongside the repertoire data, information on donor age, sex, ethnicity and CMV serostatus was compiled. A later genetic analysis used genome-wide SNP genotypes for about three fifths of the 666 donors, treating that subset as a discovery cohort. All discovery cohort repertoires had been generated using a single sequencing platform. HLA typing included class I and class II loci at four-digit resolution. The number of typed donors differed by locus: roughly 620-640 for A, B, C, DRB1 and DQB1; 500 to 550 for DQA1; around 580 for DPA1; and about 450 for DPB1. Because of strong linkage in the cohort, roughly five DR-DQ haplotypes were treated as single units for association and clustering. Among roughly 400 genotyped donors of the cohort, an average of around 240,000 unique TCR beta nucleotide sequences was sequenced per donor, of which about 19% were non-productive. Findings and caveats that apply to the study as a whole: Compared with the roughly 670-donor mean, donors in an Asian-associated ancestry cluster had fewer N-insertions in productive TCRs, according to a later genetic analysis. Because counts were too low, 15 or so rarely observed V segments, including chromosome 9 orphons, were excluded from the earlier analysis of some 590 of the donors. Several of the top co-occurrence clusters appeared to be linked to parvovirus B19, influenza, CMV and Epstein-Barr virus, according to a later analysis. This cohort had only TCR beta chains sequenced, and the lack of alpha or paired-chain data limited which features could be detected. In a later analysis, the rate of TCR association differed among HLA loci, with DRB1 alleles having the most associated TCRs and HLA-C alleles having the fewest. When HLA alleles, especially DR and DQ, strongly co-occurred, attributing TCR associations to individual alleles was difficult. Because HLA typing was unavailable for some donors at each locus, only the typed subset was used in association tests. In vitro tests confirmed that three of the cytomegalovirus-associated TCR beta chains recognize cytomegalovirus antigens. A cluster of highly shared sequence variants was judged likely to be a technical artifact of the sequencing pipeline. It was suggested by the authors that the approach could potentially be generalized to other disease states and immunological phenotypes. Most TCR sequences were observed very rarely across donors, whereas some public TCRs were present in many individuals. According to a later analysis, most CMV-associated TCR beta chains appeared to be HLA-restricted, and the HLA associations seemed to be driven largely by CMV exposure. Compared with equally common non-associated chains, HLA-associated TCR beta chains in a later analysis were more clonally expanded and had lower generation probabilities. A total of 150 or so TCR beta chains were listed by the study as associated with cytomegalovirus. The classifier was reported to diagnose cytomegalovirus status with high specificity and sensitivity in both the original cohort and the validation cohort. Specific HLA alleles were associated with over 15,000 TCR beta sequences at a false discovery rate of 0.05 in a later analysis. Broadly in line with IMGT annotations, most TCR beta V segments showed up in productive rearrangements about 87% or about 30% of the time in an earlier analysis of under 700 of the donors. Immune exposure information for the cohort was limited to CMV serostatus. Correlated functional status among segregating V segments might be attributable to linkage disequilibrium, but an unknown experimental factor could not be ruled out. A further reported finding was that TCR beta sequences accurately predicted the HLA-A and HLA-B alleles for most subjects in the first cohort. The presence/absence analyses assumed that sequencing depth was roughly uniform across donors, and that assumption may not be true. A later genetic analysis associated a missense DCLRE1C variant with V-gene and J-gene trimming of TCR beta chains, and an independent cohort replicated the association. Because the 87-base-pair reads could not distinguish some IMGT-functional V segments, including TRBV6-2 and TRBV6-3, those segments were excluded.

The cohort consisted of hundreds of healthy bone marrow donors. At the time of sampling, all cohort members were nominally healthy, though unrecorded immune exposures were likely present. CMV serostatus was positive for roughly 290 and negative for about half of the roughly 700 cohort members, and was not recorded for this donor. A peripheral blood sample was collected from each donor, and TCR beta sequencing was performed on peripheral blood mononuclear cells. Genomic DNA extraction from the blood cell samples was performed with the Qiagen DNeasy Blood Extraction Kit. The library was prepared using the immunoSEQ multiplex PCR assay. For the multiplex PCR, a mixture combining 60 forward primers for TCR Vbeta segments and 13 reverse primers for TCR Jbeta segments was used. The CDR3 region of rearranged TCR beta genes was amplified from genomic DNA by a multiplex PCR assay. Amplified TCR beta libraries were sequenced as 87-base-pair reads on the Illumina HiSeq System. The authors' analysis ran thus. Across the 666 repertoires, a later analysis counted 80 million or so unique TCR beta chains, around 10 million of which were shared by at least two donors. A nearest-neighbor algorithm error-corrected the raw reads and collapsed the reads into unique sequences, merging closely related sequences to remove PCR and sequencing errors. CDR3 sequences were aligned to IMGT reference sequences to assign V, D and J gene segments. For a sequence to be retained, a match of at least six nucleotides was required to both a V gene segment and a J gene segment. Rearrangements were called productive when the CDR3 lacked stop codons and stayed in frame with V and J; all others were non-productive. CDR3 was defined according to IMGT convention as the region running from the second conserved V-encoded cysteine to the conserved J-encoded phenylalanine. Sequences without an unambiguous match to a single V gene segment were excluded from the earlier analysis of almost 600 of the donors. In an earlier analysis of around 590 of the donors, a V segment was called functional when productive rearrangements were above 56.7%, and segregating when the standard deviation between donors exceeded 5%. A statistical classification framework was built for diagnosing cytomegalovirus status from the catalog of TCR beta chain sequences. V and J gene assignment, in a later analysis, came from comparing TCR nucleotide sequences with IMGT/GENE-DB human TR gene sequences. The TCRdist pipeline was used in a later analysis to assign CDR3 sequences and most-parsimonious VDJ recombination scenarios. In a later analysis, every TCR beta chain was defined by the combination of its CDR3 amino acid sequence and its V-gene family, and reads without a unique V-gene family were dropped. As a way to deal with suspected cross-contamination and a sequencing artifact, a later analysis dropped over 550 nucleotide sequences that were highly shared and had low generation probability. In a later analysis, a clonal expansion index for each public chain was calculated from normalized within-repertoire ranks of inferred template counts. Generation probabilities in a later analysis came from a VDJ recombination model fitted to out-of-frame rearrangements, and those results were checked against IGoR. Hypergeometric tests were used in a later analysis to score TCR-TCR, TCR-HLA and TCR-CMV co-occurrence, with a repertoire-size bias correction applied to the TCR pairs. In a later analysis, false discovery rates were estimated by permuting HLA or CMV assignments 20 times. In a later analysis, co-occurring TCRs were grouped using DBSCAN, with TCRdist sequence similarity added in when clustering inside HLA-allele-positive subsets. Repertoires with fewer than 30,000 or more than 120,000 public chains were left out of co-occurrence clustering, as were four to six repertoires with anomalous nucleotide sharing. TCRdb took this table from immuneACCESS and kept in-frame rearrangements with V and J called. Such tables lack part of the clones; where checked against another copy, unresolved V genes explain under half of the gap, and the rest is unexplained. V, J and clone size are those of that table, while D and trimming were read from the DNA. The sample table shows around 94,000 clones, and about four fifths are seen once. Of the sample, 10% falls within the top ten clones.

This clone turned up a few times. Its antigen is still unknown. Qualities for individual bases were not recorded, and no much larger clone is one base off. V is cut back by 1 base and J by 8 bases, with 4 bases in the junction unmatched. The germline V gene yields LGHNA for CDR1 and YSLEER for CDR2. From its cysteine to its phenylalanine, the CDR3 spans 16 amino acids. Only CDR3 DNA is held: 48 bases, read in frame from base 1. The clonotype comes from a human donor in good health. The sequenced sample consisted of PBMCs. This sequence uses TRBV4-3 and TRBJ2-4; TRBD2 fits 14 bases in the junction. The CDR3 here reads CASSQGLAGGADIQYF. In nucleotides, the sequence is TGCGCCAGCAGCCAAGGACTAGCGGGAGGGGCGGACATTCAGTACTTC.